The source of this T cell receptor (beta chain) is a study of blood T cell repertoires in COVID-19. As for the study in general: Samples of COVID-19 (acute and convalescent) were obtained from the United States, Italy and Spain. T cells, B-cell-depleted T cells, or PBMCs supplied cDNA or gDNA.

CDR3 length: 15 residues. Germline CDR1 SGHTA, CDR2 FQGNSA. Trimming cost V 4 bases and J 8 bases, with 17 bases left between them. Original analysis: From reference gene primer amplification, estimates of nucleated cell counts were derived. This table comes from immunoSEQ multiplex PCR, and its TCRdb copy is limited to in-frame clones, with some not included. V and J calls and clone size come straight from that table; D and trimming were deduced from the DNA. This sample has about 220,000 clones, with around 83% found just once. This clone turned up a few times. The chain links TRBV7-2 to TRBJ2-2; a possible D gene is TRBD1 (6 bases). The sequence derives from a man aged 45-65 years who had recovered from COVID-19. Sequencing was performed on peripheral blood. In nucleotides, the CDR3 is TGTGCCAGCAGCTCTCAGGGTCAGGGGCGGGGGGAGCTGTTTTTT. Translated: CASSSQGQGRGELFF.